This entry concerns a single TCR beta chain. No antigen is known for it. No much larger clone exists at a distance of one base, and base qualities are not known. Genomic DNA was extracted from sorted cells for sequencing of the TCRbeta CDR3 region. The immunoSEQ Assay was used to sequence the TCRbeta CDR3 regions. TCRdb took over this immuneACCESS table, retaining in-frame rearrangements with V and J assigned. Such tables are incomplete; in checked studies, under half of the missing clones stem from an unresolved V gene, and the remainder is unexplained. The sample table holds about 48,000 clones, of which roughly 83% were seen once. Of the sample, 1% to 1.3% falls within the top ten clones. CDR1 MNHNS and CDR2 SASEGT are derived from the germline V gene. CDR3 length: 14 amino acids, cysteine to phenylalanine. The retained sequence is limited to the CDR3, 42 bases, with the frame set at the first base. V loses 8 bases at its end and J loses 6 bases; junction bases beyond the gene matches: 12.

The data are from a study of OX40 agonist ivuxolimab in advanced cancers. For the study in its entirety: The costimulatory receptor OX40 (CD134) was targeted by ivuxolimab, a fully human IgG2 agonistic monoclonal antibody. Intravenous ivuxolimab was administered to patients every 2 weeks at six dose levels: 0.01, 0.1, 0.3, 1.5, 3 and 10 mg/kg. Among the roughly 50 dose-escalation patients, approximately 20 had hepatocellular carcinoma, approximately 15 melanoma, 9 renal cell carcinoma and 9 head and neck cancer. In the dose-escalation cohort, around 80% of patients were male, and the mean age was roughly 60 years with a range of roughly 23 to 79. Prior anti-PD-1, anti-PD-L1 or anti-CTLA-4 therapy was permitted, and checkpoint inhibitors had been received by about 37% of dose-escalation patients. Three dose-escalation patients achieved partial responses, one with hepatocellular carcinoma and two with cutaneous melanoma. The point of sequencing TCRbeta in the periphery was to test whether ivuxolimab changed TCR sequence diversity and drove clonal T-cell expansion. The paper covers the monotherapy dose-escalation part of the phase I ivuxolimab trial, which included N ≈ 54 patients. General study outcomes and caveats: In partial responders in the 0.1-3.0 mg/kg groups, normalized peripheral clonal expansion was found to be among the lowest, especially among CD8+ T cells. Low levels of normalized T-cell clonal expansion were also seen in some patients who did not respond. After ivuxolimab, expanded clones were on average more numerous among CD8+ T cells than among CD4+ T cells. Which antigens the clonally expanded peripheral T cells were specific for was not determined. At doses of 0.1 to 3.0 mg/kg, clonal expansion of both CD4+ and CD8+ blood T cells was observed from baseline to week 6.

The trial excluded patients who had a history of autoimmune disease or were on systemic immunosuppression. In every dose cohort, peripheral blood was drawn for TCR sequencing at baseline, cycle 4 day 1, and cycle 7 day 1. Samples were obtained from an open-label, multicenter, first-in-human phase I dose-escalation trial of ivuxolimab. Adults with locally advanced or metastatic melanoma, renal cell, hepatocellular, or head and neck squamous cell carcinoma were enrolled in the trial. CD4+ and CD8+ T cells were sorted separately from peripheral blood before TCR sequencing. The rearrangement joined TRBV6-1 to TRBJ1-2, and 7 junction bases match TRBD1. This specimen consisted of CD4+ or CD8+ T cells sorted from blood, obtained in a trial of the OX40 agonist ivuxolimab. The sequence was obtained from an adult with an advanced solid tumor such as melanoma, head and neck, liver or kidney cancer. The CDR3 sequence is CASGGRGGEDGYTF. The nucleotide sequence is given as TGTGCCAGCGGTGGCAGGGGGGGAGAAGATGGCTACACCTTC.